This record looks at one T cell receptor gamma chain sequence and its context. The antigen it recognizes is unknown. One junction end disagrees with the germline gene, perhaps due to a read error. The library relied on multiplex PCR. Sequenced on an Ion Torrent PGM. TRG repertoires were amplified from 150 to 250 ng of biopsy DNA with the LymphoTrack kit, in which Illumina adapters are carried by the primers. TRG amplicons were purified using AMPure XP beads, were quantified on a 2100 Bioanalyzer, and were pooled equimolarly. TRG libraries were sequenced on an Ion PGM instrument. Per the authors' processing: FastX discarded any read in which over 10% of nucleotides had a quality score below the third quartile for that patient. Reads were aligned with IMGT/HighV-QUEST to assign V, D and J genes, identify CDR3 regions and assess functionality. Sequences were converted to amino acids, and every sequence predicted to be non-functional was removed. CDR3s were split into kmers, with and without positional annotation; kmer frequencies underwent PCA, and samples were clustered using all 1023 combinations of PCs 1-10. Classification was validated by leave-one-out cross-validation, re-optimising parameters on the remaining samples each time. Shannon diversity was calculated using the vegan R package from repeated random subsamples equal to the lowest read count. TCRdb reran clone calling on the public reads with CATT; rows sharing one DNA sequence were then combined. It is TCRdb's table, rather than the study itself, that gives the V and J calls and clone size. Within this sample are roughly 550 gamma-chain clones, with 51% of them counted one time only. Together, the top ten hold roughly 15% of the sample.

For each case, genomic DNA was extracted from ten 5-um FFPE scrolls with the QIAamp DNA FFPE tissue kit. Classification of coeliac disease based on the TCR repertoire was tested using fully anonymised formalin-fixed paraffin-embedded duodenal biopsies that were surplus to diagnostic needs. This sample was taken from a study of intestinal T cells in coeliac disease (TCRdb year 2020). Looking at the study overall: In the TRG cohort, coeliac patients were much younger than controls, with a mean age of roughly 15 years compared with about 55 years. In the TCR-delta (TRD) cohort, there were duodenal biopsies from about 10 coeliac disease patients and about 10 non-coeliac controls. Duodenal biopsies from about 35 coeliac disease patients and under 25 non-coeliac controls were included in a second, larger TCR-gamma (TRG) cohort.

Points the paper makes about the study in general: Of roughly 54 biopsies, 51 (about 94%) were correctly classified by TRG clustering, and a leave-one-out accuracy of approximately 87% was reported. TRD kmer-based clustering correctly classified all 22 biopsies in training, with a reported leave-one-out accuracy of about 93%. Coeliac and control groups differed significantly in age, although an age-split analysis did not yield significant classification. FFPE-derived DNA was found to be relatively degraded, and loss of a proportion of TCR sequences in each sample was likely caused by this degradation. There was no way to tell repeated CDR3 amino acid sequences apart from PCR duplicates.

This sequence was found in a human donor with celiac disease. Sequenced input: a duodenal biopsy.

The CDR3: CAYPNKKLF. The DNA sequence is as follows: TGTGCCTACCCCAATAAGAAGCTCTTT. Rearrangement joined TRGV8 to TRGJ1 or TRGJ2. CDR1 and CDR2 are drawn from the germline V gene: VENAVY, YDSYNSRV. From the cysteine through the phenylalanine, the CDR3 covers 9 amino acids. Of all the DNA, just the CDR3 is kept, 27 bases in frame from base 1.